This entry is about one TCR beta chain. From germline, CDR1 is WSHSY and CDR2 SAAADI. Trimming left V 7 bases short and J 4 bases short, with 13 bases between. The CDR3 runs to 13 residues. These data come from a study of blood T cell repertoires in COVID-19. Profiling relied on immunoSEQ multiplex PCR, and the TCRdb table lists in-frame clones only, not all of them. The top ten clones hold over 15% of a sample with tens of thousands of clones, roughly 75% of them seen once. This rearrangement joins TRBV10-2 to TRBJ1-2, with D maybe TRBD1 (6 bases). This TCR was sampled from a man between 65 and 79 years old with acute or convalescent COVID-19. The sequenced sample consisted of peripheral blood. Here the CDR3 DNA reads TGCGCCAGCAACACAGGGTCGAGCTATGGCTACACCTTC. The encoded protein is CASNTGSSYGYTF.